These 7 T cell receptor beta chains came from one sample sequenced in a study of Graves' ophthalmopathy and Graves' hyperthyroidism. RNA transcripts served as template for amplifying TCR beta CDR3 sequences. RT-PCR was first run with HTBI primers, then multiplex PCR in a second round. TCRdb re-called the multiplex PCR reads through MiXCR, storing one row per CDR3 protein. The profile shows hundreds of thousands of distinct CDR3 sequences, 20% to 25% of them singletons. The sample taken for sequencing was peripheral blood. The receptors derive from a woman aged 18-29 years with stable Graves' hyperthyroidism. Some clones in this sample may be carry-over from other donors' samples.

The table lists this clonotype with many counts. The junction departs from germline at one end; a sequencing error may be responsible. The rearrangement links TRBV6-4 to TRBJ1-2; no definite D call. The CDR3 is 14 amino acids. Germline values: CDR1 MRHNA, CDR2 SNTAGT. The CDR3 coding sequence is TGTGCCAGCAGTTACTCTCAGTCCCGCTATGGCTACACCTTC. Translated, it gives CASSYSQSRYGYTF.

This chain uses TRBV4-2 with TRBJ2-7, with D uncertain. Germline V gene sequence: CDR1 LGHNA, CDR2 YNFKEQ. This CDR3 has 14 amino acids. V dropped 0 bases and J dropped 2 bases, with 8 bases sitting between them. The CDR3 protein is CASSQEAAAYEQYF. The CDR3 DNA follows: TGTGCCAGCAGCCAAGAGGCAGCCGCCTACGAGCAGTACTTC.

The chain couples TRBV2 to TRBJ2-2; the D is unclear. CDR1 is SNHLY, CDR2 FYNNEI, per germline. V gave up 6 bases and J gave up 7 bases, with 6 bases separating them. This CDR3 region has 11 residues. CDR3 loop: CASSPRGELFF. The CDR3 region has the DNA TGTGCCAGCAGCCCACGCGGGGAGCTGTTTTTT.

This clonotype was counted ten times or more. As DNA, the CDR3 is TGTGCCAGCAGCTACACAGGGGCGGCTTTCTTT. As protein: CASSYTGAAFF. The chain has TRBV11-1 and TRBJ1-1; TRBD1 aligns across 7 bases. The CDR3 contains 11 residues. Germline lookup yields CDR1 SGHAT and CDR2 FQDESV (reference sequence). Losses at the gene ends were 4 bases for V and 11 bases for J; bases not matched to a gene: 4.

This clonotype was recorded many times. The gene calls are TRBV20-1 and TRBJ2-7; TRBD2 might be the D (5 bases). CDR1 and CDR2 (germline): DFQATT, SNEGSKA (reference sequence). V was trimmed by 6 bases and J by 2 bases, leaving 17 bases between them. This CDR3 is 14 amino acids long. CDR3 region: CSATSLGAAYEQYF. The CDR3 region has the DNA TGCAGTGCGACCTCACTTGGAGCGGCCTACGAGCAGTACTTC.

This clonotype was counted ten times or more. The chain combines TRBV19 with TRBJ1-2; 7 bases are a match to TRBD1. The CDR3 extends over 13 amino acids. Germline V gives CDR1 LNHDA, CDR2 SQIVND (reference sequence). V lost 7 bases, J lost 2 bases, and 4 bases stayed unmatched. CDR3 protein: CASTAGQNYGYTF. CDR3 nucleotides: TGTGCCAGTACCGCGGGACAGAACTATGGCTACACCTTC.

J is TRBJ2-7 and V is TRBV3-1; TRBD2 matches 7 bases. With 6 bases clipped from V and 2 bases from J, the junction kept 7 bases outside the gene matches. There are 14 residues in the CDR3. The germline CDR1 and CDR2 sequences are LGHDT and YNNKEL (reference sequence). In DNA, the CDR3 is TGTGCCAGCAGACTCAGCGGGAACCCCTACGAGCAGTACTTC. It codes for CASRLSGNPYEQYF.